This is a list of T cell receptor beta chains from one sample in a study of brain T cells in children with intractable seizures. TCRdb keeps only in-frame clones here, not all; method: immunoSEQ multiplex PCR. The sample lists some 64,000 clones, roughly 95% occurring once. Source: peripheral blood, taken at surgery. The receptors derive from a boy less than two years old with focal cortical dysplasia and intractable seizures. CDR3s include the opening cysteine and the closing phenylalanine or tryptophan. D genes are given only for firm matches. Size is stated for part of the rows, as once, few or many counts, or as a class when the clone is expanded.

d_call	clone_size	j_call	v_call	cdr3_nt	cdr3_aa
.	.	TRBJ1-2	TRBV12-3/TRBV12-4	TGTGCCAGCAGTTTCCGGGGGGTGCGAGGCTACACCTTC	CASSFRGVRGYTF
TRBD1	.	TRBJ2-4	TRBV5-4	TGTGCCAGCAGCTTGGGGGGCACAGGGGGAAACATTCAGTACTTC	CASSLGGTGGNIQYF
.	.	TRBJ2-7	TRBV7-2	TGTGCCAGCAGCTTTAAGGACGGGAGCTACGAGCAGTACTTC	CASSFKDGSYEQYF
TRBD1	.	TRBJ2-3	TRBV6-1	TGTGCCAGCAGTGAAGGAGTCAGGGGGCGGGGTACGCAGTATTTT	CASSEGVRGRGTQYF
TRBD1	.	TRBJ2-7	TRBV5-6	TGTGCCAGCAGCTTGAAGGGACAGGGTATCGAGCAGTACTTC	CASSLKGQGIEQYF
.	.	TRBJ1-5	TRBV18	TGTGCCAGCTCAAGGGACAACGATCAGCCCCAGCATTTT	CASSRDNDQPQHF
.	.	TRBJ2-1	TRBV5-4	TGTGCCAGCAGCTTCTACGTGCCGGTCTCCTACAATGAGCAGTTCTTC	CASSFYVPVSYNEQFF
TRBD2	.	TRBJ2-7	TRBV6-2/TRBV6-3	TGTGCCAGCAGTGATGGGCCGGGACTAGCGGTAAAACATTACGAGCAGTACTTC	CASSDGPGLAVKHYEQYF
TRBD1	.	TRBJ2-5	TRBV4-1	TGCGCCAGCAGCCAAGAGACAGGGAAAGAGACCCAGTACTTC	CASSQETGKETQYF
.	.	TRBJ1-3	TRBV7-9	TGTGCCAGCAGCTTAACCGGGACATTCTCTGGAAACACCATATATTTT	CASSLTGTFSGNTIYF
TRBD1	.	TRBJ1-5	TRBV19	TGTGCCAGTAGCCGACAGGGGTTTCCCAATCAGCCCCAGCATTTT	CASSRQGFPNQPQHF
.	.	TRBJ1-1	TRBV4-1	TGCGCCAGCAGAGGGGGGGGTAACACTGAAGCTTTCTTT	CASRGGGNTEAFF
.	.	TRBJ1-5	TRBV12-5	TGTGCTAGTGGTTTTTTGGGCCAGCCCCAGCATTTT	CASGFLGQPQHF
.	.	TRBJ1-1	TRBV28	TGTGCCAGCAGGCCCGCGGATACTGAAGCTTTCTTT	CASRPADTEAFF
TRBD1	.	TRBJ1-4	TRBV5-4	TGTGCCAGCAGCGTGGACAGGACAGGTGAAAAACTGTTTTTT	CASSVDRTGEKLFF
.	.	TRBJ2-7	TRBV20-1	TGCAGTGCTGGGTACGACCTCTGTCAGTACTTC	CSAGYDLCQYF
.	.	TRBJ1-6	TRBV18	TGTGCCAGCTCACCAACCGGGGGACACACAGTCAGTAATTCACCCCTCCACTTT	CASSPTGGHTVSNSPLHF
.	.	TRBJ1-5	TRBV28	TGTGCCAGCCTCGCGGGGGGTTATAGCAATCAGCCCCAGCATTTT	CASLAGGYSNQPQHF
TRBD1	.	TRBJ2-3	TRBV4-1	TGCGCCAGCAGCCAAGAACACAGGGGATTGGTAGATACGCAGTATTTT	CASSQEHRGLVDTQYF
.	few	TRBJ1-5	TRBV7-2	TGTGCCAGCAGCCCGGGAGGCCTAGGGCCCCAGCATTTT	CASSPGGLGPQHF
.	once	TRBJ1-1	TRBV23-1	TGCGCCAGCAGTCAATCGGGCACCAGAGGCGCTGAAGCTTTCTTT	CASSQSGTRGAEAFF
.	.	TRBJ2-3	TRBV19	TGTGCCAGTAGCATTAGCTGGGGCACAGATACGCAGTATTTT	CASSISWGTDTQYF
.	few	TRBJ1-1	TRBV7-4	TGTGCCAGCAGCGCGGGACTCATGAACACTGAAGCTTTCTTT	CASSAGLMNTEAFF
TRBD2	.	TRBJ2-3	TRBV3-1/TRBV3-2	TGTGCCAGCAGCCAAGATGAGACTAGCGGGGGGGCGGCCCGAGGAGATACGCAGTATTTT	CASSQDETSGGAARGDTQYF
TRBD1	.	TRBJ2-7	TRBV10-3	TGTGCCATCAGTGGGCCGGGACAGGGGTCCTACGAGCAGTACTTC	CAISGPGQGSYEQYF
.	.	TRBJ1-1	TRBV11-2	TGTGCCAGCAGCTTAGGTGGGACTACTAACACTGAAGCTTTCTTT	CASSLGGTTNTEAFF
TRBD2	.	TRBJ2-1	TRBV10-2	TGCGCCAGCAGGCTAGCGGGGCACAATGAGCAGTTCTTC	CASRLAGHNEQFF
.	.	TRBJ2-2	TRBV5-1	TGCGCCAGCAGCCCCCAAGCTGAGGGAGGGGAGCTGTTTTTT	CASSPQAEGGELFF
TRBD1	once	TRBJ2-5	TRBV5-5	TGTGCCAGCAGTACACCGGGACAGCAAGAGACCCAGTACTTC	CASSTPGQQETQYF
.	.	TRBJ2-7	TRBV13	TGTGCCAGCAGCTCCAGAAGGGGGGGGCTCCCCTTCTCCTACGAGCAGTACTTC	CASSSRRGGLPFSYEQYF
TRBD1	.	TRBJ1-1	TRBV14	TGTGCCAGCAGCCAAGGACAGGGCACTGAAGCTTTCTTT	CASSQGQGTEAFF
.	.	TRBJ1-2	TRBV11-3	TGTGCCAGCGTGGCGGGGCAGGCTCCCTTGCGCGGCTACACCTTC	CASVAGQAPLRGYTF
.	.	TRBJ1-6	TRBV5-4	TGTGCCAGCAGCTCGAAGGCGGGAGCGACTTCACCCCTCCACTTT	CASSSKAGATSPLHF
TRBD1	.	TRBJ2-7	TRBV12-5	TGTGCTAGTGGTTTGGCTCCAGGGACAGGGGACGAGCAGTACTTC	CASGLAPGTGDEQYF
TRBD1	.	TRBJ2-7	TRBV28	TGTGCCAGCAGCCTCACCCTGGACAGGGTGGAAGGGATAAGCTCCTACGAGCAGTACTTC	CASSLTLDRVEGISSYEQYF
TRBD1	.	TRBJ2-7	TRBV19	TGTGCCAGTAGTATACTGCCGGGACAGGGGACCTACGAGCAGTACTTC	CASSILPGQGTYEQYF
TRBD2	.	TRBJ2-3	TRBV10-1	TGCGCCAGCAGTCTAGCGGGGGGCACAGATACGCAGTATTTT	CASSLAGGTDTQYF
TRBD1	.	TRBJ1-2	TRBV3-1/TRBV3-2	TGTGCCAGCAGCCACGGGACAGGGACTAACTATGGCTACACCTTC	CASSHGTGTNYGYTF
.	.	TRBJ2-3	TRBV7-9	TGTGCCAGCAGCTTAGCGGGGACAAACCGCCGCACAGATACGCAGTATTTT	CASSLAGTNRRTDTQYF
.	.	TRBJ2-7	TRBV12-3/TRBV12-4	TGTGCCAGCAGTTTTAACAGATTCGACGAGCAGTACTTC	CASSFNRFDEQYF
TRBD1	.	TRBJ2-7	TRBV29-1	TGCAGCGTGGCCGGGACAGAGCCCTACGAGCAGTACTTC	CSVAGTEPYEQYF
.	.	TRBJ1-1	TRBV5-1	TGCGCCAGCAGCGGACGGCACGAGAACACTGAAGCTTTCTTT	CASSGRHENTEAFF
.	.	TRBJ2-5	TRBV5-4	TGTGCCAGCAGCCTTCGGGGGCGAGAGACCCAGTACTTC	CASSLRGRETQYF
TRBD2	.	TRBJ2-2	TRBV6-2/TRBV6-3	TGTGCCAGCAGTAATCCGGGACTAGCGGGGAACACCGGGGAGCTGTTTTTT	CASSNPGLAGNTGELFF
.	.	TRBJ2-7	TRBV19	TGTGCCAGTAGTACTTCCAGGGGTGCCTACGAGCAGTACTTC	CASSTSRGAYEQYF
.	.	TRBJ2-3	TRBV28	TGTGCCAGCCAGGATGGCACAGATACGCAGTATTTT	CASQDGTDTQYF
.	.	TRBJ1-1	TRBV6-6	TGTGCCAGCAGTTTAGTGACTAGCACTGAAGCTTTCTTT	CASSLVTSTEAFF
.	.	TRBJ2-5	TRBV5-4	TGTGCCAGCAGCCCGGGCCTATTGGAGACCCAGTACTTC	CASSPGLLETQYF
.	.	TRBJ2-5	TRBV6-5	TGTGCCAGCAGCCCCCAAGAGACCCAGTACTTC	CASSPQETQYF
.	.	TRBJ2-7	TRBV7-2	TGTGCCAGCAGCTACCGGGACGGGACCTACGAGCAGTACTTC	CASSYRDGTYEQYF
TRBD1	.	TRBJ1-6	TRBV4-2	TGTGCCAGCAGCCAAGCACCCCAGACCGGGACAGGGGTCTCACCCCTCCACTTT	CASSQAPQTGTGVSPLHF
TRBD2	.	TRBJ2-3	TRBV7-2	TGTGCCAGCAGGGAGCCGGGACTAGCCTCAGATACGCAGTATTTT	CASREPGLASDTQYF